This T cell receptor (beta chain) was recovered during a study of control samples from healthy donors and cancer patients. This CDR3 spans 18 amino acids. Germline V CDR1 and CDR2: SEHNR, FQNEAQ (reference sequence). The V and J ends lost 3 bases and 5 bases respectively, with 23 bases between them. Clones were sequenced by immunoSEQ multiplex PCR, and TCRdb holds only the in-frame ones, with some missing. The table shows under 150,000 clones, with over 90% occurring only once. The specimen sequenced was blood. The gene calls are TRBV7-9 and TRBJ1-3; D remains unclear. The receptor was isolated from a man between 25 and 39 years old in good health. The CDR3 spells CASSLPPQPPMGRNTIYF. The CDR3 DNA sequence: TGTGCCAGCAGCTTGCCCCCACAGCCTCCAATGGGCAGAAACACCATATATTTT.